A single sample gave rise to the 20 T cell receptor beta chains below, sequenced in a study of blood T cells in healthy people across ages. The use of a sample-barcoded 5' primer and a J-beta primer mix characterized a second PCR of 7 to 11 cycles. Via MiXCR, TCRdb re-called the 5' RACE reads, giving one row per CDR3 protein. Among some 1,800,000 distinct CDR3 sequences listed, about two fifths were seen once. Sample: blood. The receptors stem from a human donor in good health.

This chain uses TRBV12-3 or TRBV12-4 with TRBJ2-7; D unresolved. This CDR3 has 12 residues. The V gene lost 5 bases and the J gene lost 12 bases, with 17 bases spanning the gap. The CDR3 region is CASSVHSSASYF. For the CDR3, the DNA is TGTGCCAGCAGTGTACACTCATCAGCTTCGTACTTC.

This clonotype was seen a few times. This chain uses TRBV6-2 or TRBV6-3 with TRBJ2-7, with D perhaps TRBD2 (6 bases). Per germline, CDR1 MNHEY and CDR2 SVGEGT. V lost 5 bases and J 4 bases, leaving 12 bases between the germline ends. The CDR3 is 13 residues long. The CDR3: CASSTYGGYEQYF. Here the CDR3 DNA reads TGTGCCAGCAGTACTTACGGAGGGTACGAGCAGTACTTC.

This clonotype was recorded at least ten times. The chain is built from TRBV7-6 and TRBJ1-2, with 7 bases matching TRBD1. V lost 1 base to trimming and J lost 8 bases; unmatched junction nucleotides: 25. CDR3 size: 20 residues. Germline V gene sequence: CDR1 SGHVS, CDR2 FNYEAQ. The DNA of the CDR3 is TGTGCCAGCAGCTTAGGTTCATTGGGACCGGGACAGAACTCTCGCGCGGGCTACACCTTC. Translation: CASSLGSLGPGQNSRAGYTF.

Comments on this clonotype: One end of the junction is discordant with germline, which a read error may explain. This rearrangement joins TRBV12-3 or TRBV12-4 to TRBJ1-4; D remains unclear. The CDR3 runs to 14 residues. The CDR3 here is CANSLAAFNEKLFF. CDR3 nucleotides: TGTGCCAACAGTTTGGCAGCTTTTAATGAAAAACTGTTTTTT.

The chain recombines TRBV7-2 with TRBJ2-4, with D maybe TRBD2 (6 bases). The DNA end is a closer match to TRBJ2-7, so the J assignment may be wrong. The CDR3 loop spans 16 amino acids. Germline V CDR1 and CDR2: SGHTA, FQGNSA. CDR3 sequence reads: CASSLTAEGLAYEQYF. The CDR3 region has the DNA TGTGCCAGCAGCTTGACGGCGGAGGGTTTGGCATACGAGCAGTACTTC.

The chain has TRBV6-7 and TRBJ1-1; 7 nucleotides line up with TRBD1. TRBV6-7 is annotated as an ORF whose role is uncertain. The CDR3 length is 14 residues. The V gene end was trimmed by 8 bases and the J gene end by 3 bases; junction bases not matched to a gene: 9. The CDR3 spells CASALQGPDTEAFF. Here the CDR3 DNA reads TGTGCCAGCGCCTTACAGGGGCCTGACACTGAAGCTTTCTTT.

The CDR3 nucleotides read TGTGCCAGCAGCTTATCCGGGACAGGGATCGACGAGCAGTACTTC. It encodes CASSLSGTGIDEQYF. This chain joins TRBV7-2 and TRBJ2-7; 9 bases fit TRBD1. Trimming at V came to 2 bases and at J to 5 bases, leaving 7 bases not matched to a gene. CDR1 is SGHTA, CDR2 FQGNSA, per germline. The length of the CDR3 is 15 residues.

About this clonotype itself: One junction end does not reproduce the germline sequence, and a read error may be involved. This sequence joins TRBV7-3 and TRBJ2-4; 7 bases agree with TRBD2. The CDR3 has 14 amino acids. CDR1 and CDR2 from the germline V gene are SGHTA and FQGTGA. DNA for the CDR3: TGTACCAGCAGCTTAAATACGGGGAGGGACATTCAGTACTTC. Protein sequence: CTSSLNTGRDIQYF.

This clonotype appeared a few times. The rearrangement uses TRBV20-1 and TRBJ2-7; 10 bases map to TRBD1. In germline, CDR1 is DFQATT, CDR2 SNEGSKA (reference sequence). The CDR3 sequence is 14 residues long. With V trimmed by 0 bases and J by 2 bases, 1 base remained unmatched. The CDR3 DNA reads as TGCAGTGCTAGAGAGGGACAGGGGACCTACGAGCAGTACTTC. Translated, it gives CSAREGQGTYEQYF.

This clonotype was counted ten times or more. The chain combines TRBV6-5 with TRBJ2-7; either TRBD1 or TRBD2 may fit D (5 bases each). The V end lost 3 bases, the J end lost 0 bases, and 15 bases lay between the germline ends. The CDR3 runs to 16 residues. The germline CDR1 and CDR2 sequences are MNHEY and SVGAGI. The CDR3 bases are TGTGCCAGCAGTTATTCTTCCGGGACGGTCTCCTACGAGCAGTACTTC. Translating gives CASSYSSGTVSYEQYF.

CDR3 residues: CATSRDLQSSSYEQYF. The CDR3 DNA reads TGTGCCACCAGCAGGGACCTACAGAGTAGCTCCTACGAGCAGTACTTC. The chain recombines TRBV15 with TRBJ2-7; D is uncertain. This CDR3 contains 16 residues. V lost 3 bases and J 0 bases, leaving 15 bases between the germline ends. Germline V gene lookup returns CDR1 LNHNV and CDR2 YYDKDF (reference sequence).

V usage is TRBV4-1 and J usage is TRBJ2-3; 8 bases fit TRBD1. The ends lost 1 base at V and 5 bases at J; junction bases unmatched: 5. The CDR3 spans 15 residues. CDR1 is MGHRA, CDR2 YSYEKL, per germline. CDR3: CASSQGQGALDTQYF. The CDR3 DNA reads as TGCGCCAGCAGCCAAGGCCAGGGGGCCTTAGATACGCAGTATTTT.

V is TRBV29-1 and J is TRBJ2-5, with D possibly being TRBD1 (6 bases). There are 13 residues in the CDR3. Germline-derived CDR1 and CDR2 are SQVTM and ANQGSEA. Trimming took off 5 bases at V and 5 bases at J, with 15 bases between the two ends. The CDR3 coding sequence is TGCAGCGTTTCACAGGGCCCCAGGGAGACCCAGTACTTC. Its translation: CSVSQGPRETQYF.

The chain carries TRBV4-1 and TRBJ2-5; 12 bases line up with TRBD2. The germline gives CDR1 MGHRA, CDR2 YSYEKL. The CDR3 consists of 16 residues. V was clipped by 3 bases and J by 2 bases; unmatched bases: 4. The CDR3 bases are TGCGCCAGCAGCCACCGCGGACTAGCGGGACAAGAGACCCAGTACTTC. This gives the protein CASSHRGLAGQETQYF.

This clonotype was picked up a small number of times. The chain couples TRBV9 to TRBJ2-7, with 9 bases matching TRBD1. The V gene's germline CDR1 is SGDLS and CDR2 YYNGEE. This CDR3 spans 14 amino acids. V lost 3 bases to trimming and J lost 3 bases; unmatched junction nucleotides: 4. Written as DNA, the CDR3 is TGTGCCAGCAGCGCCGGGGGACAGGGCTACGAGCAGTACTTC. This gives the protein CASSAGGQGYEQYF.

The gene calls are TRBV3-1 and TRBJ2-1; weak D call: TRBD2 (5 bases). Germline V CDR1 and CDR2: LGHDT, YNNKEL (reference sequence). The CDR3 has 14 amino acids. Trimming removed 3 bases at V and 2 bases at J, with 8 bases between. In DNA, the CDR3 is TGTGCCAGCAGCCAGATGACTACCTACAATGAGCAGTTCTTC. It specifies CASSQMTTYNEQFF.

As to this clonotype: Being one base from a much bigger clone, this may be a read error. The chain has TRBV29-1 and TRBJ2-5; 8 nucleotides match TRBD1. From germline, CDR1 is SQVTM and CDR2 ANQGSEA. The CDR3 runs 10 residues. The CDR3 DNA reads TGCAGAGTGACAGGGGATGAGCAGTACTTC. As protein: CRVTGDEQYF.

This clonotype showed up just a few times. The CDR3 region has the DNA TGTGCCAGCAGTTACTCCGAGACAGGGGCTAACTATGGCTACACCTTC. This encodes CASSYSETGANYGYTF. The chain employs TRBV6-6 and TRBJ1-2; TRBD1 matches at 8 bases. The CDR3 length is 16 residues. V shed 0 bases and J 0 bases; nucleotides not matched to a gene: 3. The V gene's germline CDR1 is MNHNY and CDR2 SVGAGI (reference sequence).

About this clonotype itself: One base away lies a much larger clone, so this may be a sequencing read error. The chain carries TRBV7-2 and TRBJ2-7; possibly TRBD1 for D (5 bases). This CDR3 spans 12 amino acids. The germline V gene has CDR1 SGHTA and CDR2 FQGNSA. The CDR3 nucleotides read TGTGCCGGCAGCTTCTACAGGTACGAGCAGTACTTC. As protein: CAGSFYRYEQYF.

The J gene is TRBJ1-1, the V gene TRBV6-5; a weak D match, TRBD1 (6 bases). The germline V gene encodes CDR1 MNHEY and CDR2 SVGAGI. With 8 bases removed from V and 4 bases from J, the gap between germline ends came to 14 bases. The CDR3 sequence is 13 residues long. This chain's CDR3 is CASLGRGGTEAFF. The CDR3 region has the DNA TGTGCCAGCCTCGGTCGAGGGGGCACTGAAGCTTTCTTT.